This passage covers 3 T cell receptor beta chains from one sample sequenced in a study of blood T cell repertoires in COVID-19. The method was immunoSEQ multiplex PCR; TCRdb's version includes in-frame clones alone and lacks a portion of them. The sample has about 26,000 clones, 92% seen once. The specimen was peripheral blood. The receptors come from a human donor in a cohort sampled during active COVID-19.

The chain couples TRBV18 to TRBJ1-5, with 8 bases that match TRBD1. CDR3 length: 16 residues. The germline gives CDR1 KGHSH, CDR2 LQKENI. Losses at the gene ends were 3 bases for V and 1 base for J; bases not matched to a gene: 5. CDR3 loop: CASSPQGAVSNQPQHF. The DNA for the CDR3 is TGTGCCAGCTCACCCCAGGGGGCGGTAAGCAATCAGCCCCAGCATTTT.

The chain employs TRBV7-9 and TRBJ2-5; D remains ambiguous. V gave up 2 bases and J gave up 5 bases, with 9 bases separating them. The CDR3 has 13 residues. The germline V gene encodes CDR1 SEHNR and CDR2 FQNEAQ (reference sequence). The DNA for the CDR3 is TGTGCCAGCAGCTTACACGCCGAGGAGACCCAGTACTTC. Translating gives CASSLHAEETQYF.

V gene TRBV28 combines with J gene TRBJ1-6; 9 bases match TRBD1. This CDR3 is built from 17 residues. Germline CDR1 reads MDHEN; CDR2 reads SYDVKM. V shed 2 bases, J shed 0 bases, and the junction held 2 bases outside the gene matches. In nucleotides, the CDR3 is TGTGCCAGCAGTTTAGTGGGACAGGGCTCCTATAATTCACCCCTCCACTTT. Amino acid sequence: CASSLVGQGSYNSPLHF.